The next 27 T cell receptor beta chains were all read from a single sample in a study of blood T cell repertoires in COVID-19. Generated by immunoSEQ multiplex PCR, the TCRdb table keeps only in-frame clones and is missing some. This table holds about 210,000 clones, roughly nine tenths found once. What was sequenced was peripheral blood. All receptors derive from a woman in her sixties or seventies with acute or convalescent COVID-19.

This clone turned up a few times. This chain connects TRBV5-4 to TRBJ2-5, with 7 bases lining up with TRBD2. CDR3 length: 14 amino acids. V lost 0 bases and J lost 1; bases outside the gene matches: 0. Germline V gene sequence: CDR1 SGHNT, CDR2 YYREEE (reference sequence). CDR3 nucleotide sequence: TGTGCCAGCAGCTTGGGGGGGGGCCAAGAGACCCAGTACTTC. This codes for CASSLGGGQETQYF.

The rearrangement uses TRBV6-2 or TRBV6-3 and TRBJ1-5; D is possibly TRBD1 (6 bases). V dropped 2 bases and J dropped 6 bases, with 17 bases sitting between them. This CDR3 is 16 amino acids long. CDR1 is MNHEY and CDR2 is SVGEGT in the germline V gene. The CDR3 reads CASSYPGRGAAQPQHF. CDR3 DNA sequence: TGTGCCAGCAGTTACCCTGGGCGGGGGGCTGCTCAGCCCCAGCATTTT.

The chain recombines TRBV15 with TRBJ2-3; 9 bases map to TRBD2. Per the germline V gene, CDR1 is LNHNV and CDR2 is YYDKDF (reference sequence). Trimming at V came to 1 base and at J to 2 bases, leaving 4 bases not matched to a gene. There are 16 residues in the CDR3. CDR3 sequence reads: CATSRGERGVTDTQYF. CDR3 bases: TGTGCCACCAGCAGAGGAGAGCGGGGGGTCACAGATACGCAGTATTTT.

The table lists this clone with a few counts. The CDR3 loop reads CASSWAPHPNTEAFF. The DNA of the CDR3 is TGTGCCAGCAGCTGGGCGCCACATCCGAACACTGAAGCTTTCTTT. The V call is TRBV5-4, the J call TRBJ1-1; D remains ambiguous. There are 15 residues in the CDR3. V was cut by 3 bases and J by 1 base, with 13 bases left in between. Germline V CDR1 and CDR2: SGHNT, YYREEE (reference sequence).

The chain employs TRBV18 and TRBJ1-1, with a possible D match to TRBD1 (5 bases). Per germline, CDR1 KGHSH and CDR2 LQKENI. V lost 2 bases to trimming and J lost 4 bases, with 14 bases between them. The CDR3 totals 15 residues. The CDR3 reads CASSPIRVEGTEAFF. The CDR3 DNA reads TGTGCCAGCTCACCAATCAGGGTCGAAGGCACTGAAGCTTTCTTT.

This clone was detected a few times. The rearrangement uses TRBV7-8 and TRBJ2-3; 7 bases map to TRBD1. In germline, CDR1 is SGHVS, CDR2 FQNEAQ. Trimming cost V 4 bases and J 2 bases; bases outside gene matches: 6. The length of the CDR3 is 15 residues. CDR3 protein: CASSSDRMVTDTQYF. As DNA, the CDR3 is TGTGCCAGCAGCTCGGACAGGATGGTCACAGATACGCAGTATTTT.

The CDR3 region has the DNA TGCGCCAGCAGCTTGGCCGCGGATTCACCCCTCCACTTT. This translates into CASSLAADSPLHF. The rearrangement uses TRBV5-1 and TRBJ1-6; no definite D call. V was clipped by 0 bases and J by 8 bases, with 6 bases between them. CDR3 length: 13 amino acids. In germline, CDR1 is SGHRS, CDR2 YFSETQ.

The CDR3 loop reads CASMPGGRYGYTF. The CDR3 coding sequence is TGTGCCAGCATGCCAGGGGGCCGCTATGGCTACACCTTC. This sequence joins TRBV2 and TRBJ1-2; TRBD1 aligns across 8 bases. The CDR3 totals 13 residues. The V gene's germline CDR1 is SNHLY and CDR2 FYNNEI. V shed 7 bases, J shed 4 bases, and the junction held 5 bases outside the gene matches.

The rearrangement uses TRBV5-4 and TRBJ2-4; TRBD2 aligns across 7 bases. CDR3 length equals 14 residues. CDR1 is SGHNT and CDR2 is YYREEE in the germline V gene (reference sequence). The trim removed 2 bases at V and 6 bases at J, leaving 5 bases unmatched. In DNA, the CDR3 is TGTGCCAGCAGCTTATCGTCTAGCGGAAACATTCAGTACTTC. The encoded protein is CASSLSSSGNIQYF.

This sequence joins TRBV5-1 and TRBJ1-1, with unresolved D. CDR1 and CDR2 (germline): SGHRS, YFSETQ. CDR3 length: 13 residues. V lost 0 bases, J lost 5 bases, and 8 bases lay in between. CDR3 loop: CASSLAARTEAFF. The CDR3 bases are TGCGCCAGCAGCTTGGCCGCGAGGACTGAAGCTTTCTTT. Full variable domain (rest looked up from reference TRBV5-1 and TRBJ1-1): KAGVTQTPRYLIKTRGQQVTLSCSPISGHRSVSWYQQTPGQGLQFLFEYFSETQRNKGNFPGRFSGRQFSNSRSEMNVSTLELGDSALYLCASSLAARTEAFFGQGTRLTVV.

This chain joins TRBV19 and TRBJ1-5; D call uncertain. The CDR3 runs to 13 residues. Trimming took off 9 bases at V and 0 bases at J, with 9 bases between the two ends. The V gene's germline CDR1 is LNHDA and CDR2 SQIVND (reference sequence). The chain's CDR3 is CASLGVSNQPQHF. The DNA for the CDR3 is TGTGCCAGCCTGGGAGTTAGCAATCAGCCCCAGCATTTT.

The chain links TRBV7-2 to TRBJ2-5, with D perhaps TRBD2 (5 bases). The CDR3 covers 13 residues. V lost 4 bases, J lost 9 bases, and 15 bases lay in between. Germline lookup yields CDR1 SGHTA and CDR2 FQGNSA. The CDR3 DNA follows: TGTGCCAGCAGCTATGGACCGAAGGAGGCCCAGTACTTC. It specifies CASSYGPKEAQYF.

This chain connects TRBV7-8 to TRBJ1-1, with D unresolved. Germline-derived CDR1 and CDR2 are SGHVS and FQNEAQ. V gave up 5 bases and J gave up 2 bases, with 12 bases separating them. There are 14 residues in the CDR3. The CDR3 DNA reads TGTGCCAGCAGCCTCGGATGGACTAACACTGAAGCTTTCTTT. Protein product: CASSLGWTNTEAFF.

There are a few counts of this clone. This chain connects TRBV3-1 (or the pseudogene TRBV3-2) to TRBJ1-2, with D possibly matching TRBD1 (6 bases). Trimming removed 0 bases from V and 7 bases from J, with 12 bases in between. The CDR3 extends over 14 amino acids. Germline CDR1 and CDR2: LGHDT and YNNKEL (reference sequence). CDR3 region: CASSQEQGKSGYTF. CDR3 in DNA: TGTGCCAGCAGCCAAGAACAGGGAAAGAGTGGCTACACCTTC.

CDR3 sequence: CASSLGHANTEAFF. The CDR3 region has the DNA TGTGCCAGCAGCCTTGGACATGCGAACACTGAAGCTTTCTTT. The genes are TRBV6-2 or TRBV6-3 and TRBJ1-1; TRBD1 is a possible D gene (5 bases). The CDR3 is made up of 14 amino acids. Germline V lookup: CDR1 MNHEY, CDR2 SVGEGT. V dropped 6 bases and J dropped 1 base, with 12 bases sitting between them.

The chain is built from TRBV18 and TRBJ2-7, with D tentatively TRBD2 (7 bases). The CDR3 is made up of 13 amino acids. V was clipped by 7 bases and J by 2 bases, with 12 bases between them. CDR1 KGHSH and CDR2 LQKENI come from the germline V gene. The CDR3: CASLEGGTYEQYF. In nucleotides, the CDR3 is TGTGCCAGCTTGGAGGGGGGGACCTACGAGCAGTACTTC.

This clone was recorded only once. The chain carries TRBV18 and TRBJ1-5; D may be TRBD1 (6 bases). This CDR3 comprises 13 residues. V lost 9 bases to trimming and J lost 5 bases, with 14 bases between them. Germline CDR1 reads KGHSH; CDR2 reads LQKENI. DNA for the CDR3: TGTGCCAGTGGTGGAGGGGGGGATCAGCCCCAGCATTTT. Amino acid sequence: CASGGGGDQPQHF.

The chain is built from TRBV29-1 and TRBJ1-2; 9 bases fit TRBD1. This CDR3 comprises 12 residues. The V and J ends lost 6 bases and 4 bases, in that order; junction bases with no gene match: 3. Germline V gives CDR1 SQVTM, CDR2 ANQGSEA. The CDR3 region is CSVADRGYGYTF. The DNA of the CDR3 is TGCAGCGTCGCGGACAGGGGCTATGGCTACACCTTC.

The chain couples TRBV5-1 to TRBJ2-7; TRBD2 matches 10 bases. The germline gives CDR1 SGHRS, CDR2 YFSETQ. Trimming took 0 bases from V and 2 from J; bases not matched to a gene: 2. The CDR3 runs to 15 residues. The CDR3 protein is CASSLELAGTYEQYF. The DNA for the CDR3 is TGCGCCAGCAGCTTGGAACTAGCGGGGACCTACGAGCAGTACTTC.

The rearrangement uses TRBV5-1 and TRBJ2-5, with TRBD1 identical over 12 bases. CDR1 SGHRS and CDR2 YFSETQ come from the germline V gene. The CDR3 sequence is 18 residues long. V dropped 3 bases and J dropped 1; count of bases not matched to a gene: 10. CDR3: CASSSSVGQGARQETQYF. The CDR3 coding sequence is TGCGCCAGCAGCTCTTCCGTGGGACAGGGGGCCCGCCAAGAGACCCAGTACTTC.

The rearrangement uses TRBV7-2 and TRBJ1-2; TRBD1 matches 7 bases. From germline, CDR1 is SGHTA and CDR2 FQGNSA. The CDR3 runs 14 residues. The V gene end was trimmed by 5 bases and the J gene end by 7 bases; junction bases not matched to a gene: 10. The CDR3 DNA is TGTGCCAGCAGCCCAAGACAGGGAGAGAGTGGCTACACCTTC. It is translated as CASSPRQGESGYTF. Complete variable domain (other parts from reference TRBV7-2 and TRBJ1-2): GAGVSQSPSNKVTEKGKDVELRCDPISGHTALYWYRQSLGQGLEFLIYFQGNSAPDKSGLPSDRFSAERTGGSVSTLTIQRTQQEDSAVYLCASSPRQGESGYTFGSGTRLTVV.

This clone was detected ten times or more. CDR3 in DNA: TGTGCCGGCGGGGCGGGTAAACAGCCCCAGCATTTT. It translates to CAGGAGKQPQHF. This rearrangement joins TRBV6-5 to TRBJ1-5; the D gene is possibly TRBD1 (5 bases). The CDR3 has 12 residues. Germline V gene sequence: CDR1 MNHEY, CDR2 SVGAGI. Trimming took off 11 bases at V and 7 bases at J, with 15 bases between the two ends.

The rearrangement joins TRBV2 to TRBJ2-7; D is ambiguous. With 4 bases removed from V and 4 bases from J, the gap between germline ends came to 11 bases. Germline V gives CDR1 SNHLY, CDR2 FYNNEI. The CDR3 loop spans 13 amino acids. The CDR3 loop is CASSVVETYEQYF. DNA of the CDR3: TGTGCCAGCAGTGTGGTAGAAACTTACGAGCAGTACTTC.

The CDR3 region has the DNA TGTGCCAGCAGCGTAGGAGTAGACACCGGGGAGCTGTTTTTT. Protein product: CASSVGVDTGELFF. V and J are TRBV9 and TRBJ2-2; D is ambiguous. CDR1 and CDR2 (germline): SGDLS, YYNGEE. This CDR3 region has 14 residues. V was shortened by 0 bases and J by 3 bases, with 6 bases between the two germline ends.

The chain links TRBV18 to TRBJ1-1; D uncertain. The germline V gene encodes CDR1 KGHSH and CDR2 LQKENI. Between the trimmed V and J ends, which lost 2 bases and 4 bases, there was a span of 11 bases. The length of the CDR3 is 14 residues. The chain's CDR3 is CASSPRTLSTEAFF. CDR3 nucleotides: TGTGCCAGCTCACCAAGGACTTTGAGCACTGAAGCTTTCTTT.

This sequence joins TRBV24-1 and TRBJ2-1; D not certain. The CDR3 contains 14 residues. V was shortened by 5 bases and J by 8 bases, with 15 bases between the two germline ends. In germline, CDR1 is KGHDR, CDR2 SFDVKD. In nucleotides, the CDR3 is TGTGCCACCAGTGCCCCGGCACCTCTAGATGAGCAGTTCTTC. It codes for CATSAPAPLDEQFF.

The CDR3 DNA follows: TGCGCCAGCAGCGGGGGACTAGCGGTACAAGAGACCCAGTACTTC. This sequence encodes CASSGGLAVQETQYF. V and J are TRBV5-1 and TRBJ2-5; 11 bases match TRBD2. V was pared by 4 bases and J by 2 bases, with 4 bases of the junction left unmatched. The CDR3 is made up of 15 amino acids. Germline values: CDR1 SGHRS, CDR2 YFSETQ.